These 12 T cell receptor beta chains were sequenced from one sample in a study of blood T cell repertoires in COVID-19. Clones were read by immunoSEQ multiplex PCR, and TCRdb kept only the in-frame ones, dropping some. The data hold 60,000 to 75,000 clones, with about nine tenths observed a single time. Sequenced input: peripheral blood. The source of these receptors is a man aged 45 to 65 with active COVID-19.

In its sample, this clone was seen once. The chain couples TRBV9 to TRBJ1-1; D is ambiguous. With 0 bases removed from V and 4 bases from J, the gap between germline ends came to 13 bases. CDR1 SGDLS and CDR2 YYNGEE come from the germline V gene. The length of the CDR3 is 15 residues. The CDR3 nucleotides are TGTGCCAGCAGCGTAGAGGCGGGTCTGGGCACTGAAGCTTTCTTT. This translates into CASSVEAGLGTEAFF.

The V gene is TRBV3-1 (or the pseudogene TRBV3-2), the J gene TRBJ2-7; 9 positions agree with TRBD1. From germline, CDR1 is LGHDT and CDR2 YNNKEL (reference sequence). CDR3 length: 15 residues. Trimming at V came to 4 bases and at J to 4 bases, leaving 8 bases not matched to a gene. The CDR3 protein is CASSLTGGIAYEQYF. The CDR3, as DNA: TGTGCCAGCAGCCTTACAGGGGGCATTGCGTACGAGCAGTACTTC.

The rearrangement uses TRBV7-3 and TRBJ2-7, with 7 bases aligning to TRBD2. The CDR3 extends over 14 amino acids. V lost 4 bases and J lost 6; bases outside the gene matches: 9. Looked up from germline, CDR1 is SGHTA and CDR2 is FQGTGA. Here the CDR3 reads CASSSSGTTGEQYF. CDR3 nucleotide sequence: TGTGCCAGCAGCTCCTCCGGGACTACCGGCGAGCAGTACTTC.

V and J are TRBV5-1 and TRBJ2-5; TRBD1 aligns across 7 bases. The CDR3 totals 15 residues. CDR1 is SGHRS, CDR2 YFSETQ, per germline. With 4 bases clipped from V and 4 bases from J, the junction kept 10 bases outside the gene matches. The CDR3 reads CASSLRGSLGETQYF. CDR3 in DNA: TGCGCCAGCAGCCTCAGGGGGAGCCTAGGAGAGACCCAGTACTTC.

This clone was seen just once. The chain joins TRBV28 to TRBJ2-7; D is possibly TRBD1 (6 bases). The CDR3 sequence is 15 residues long. Germline values: CDR1 MDHEN, CDR2 SYDVKM. Trimming shortened V by 5 bases and J by 0 bases, and 14 bases separated the two germline ends. Written as DNA, the CDR3 is TGTGCCAGCAGTCCTAAGGACAGCTACTCCTACGAGCAGTACTTC. As protein: CASSPKDSYSYEQYF.

V is TRBV16 and J is TRBJ1-1, with D uncertain. Germline values: CDR1 KGHSY, CDR2 FQNENV. The CDR3 runs 13 residues. The V and J ends lost 3 bases and 2 bases respectively, with 7 bases between them. Here the CDR3 reads CASSQEPNTEAFF. CDR3 bases: TGTGCCAGCAGCCAGGAGCCTAACACTGAAGCTTTCTTT.

The V and J genes are TRBV7-2 and TRBJ2-7; D not resolved. Germline V CDR1 and CDR2: SGHTA, FQGNSA. Trimming cost V 3 bases and J 2 bases, with 11 bases left between them. This CDR3 has 14 amino acids. The CDR3 nucleotides are TGTGCCAGCAGCTTGAGTCGGAGCGCCTACGAGCAGTACTTC. The encoded protein is CASSLSRSAYEQYF. Full variable domain (remainder filled in from reference TRBV7-2 and TRBJ2-7): GAGVSQSPSNKVTEKGKDVELRCDPISGHTALYWYRQSLGQGLEFLIYFQGNSAPDKSGLPSDRFSAERTGGSVSTLTIQRTQQEDSAVYLCASSLSRSAYEQYFGPGTRLTVT.

The chain carries TRBV15 and TRBJ1-1; D unresolved. V lost 6 bases and J lost 1, with 9 bases in between. Germline V gene sequence: CDR1 LNHNV, CDR2 YYDKDF (reference sequence). The CDR3 has 13 residues. CDR3 in amino acids: CATRTRENTEAFF. Here the CDR3 DNA reads TGTGCCACCAGGACTCGGGAGAACACTGAAGCTTTCTTT.

The V and J genes are TRBV30 and TRBJ2-7; D is unresolved. From germline, CDR1 is GTSNPN and CDR2 SVGIG (reference sequence). V was trimmed by 2 bases and J by 2 bases, leaving 10 bases between them. This CDR3 contains 13 residues. CDR3 sequence: CAWSQVFTYEQYF. For the CDR3, the DNA is TGTGCCTGGAGTCAGGTTTTTACCTACGAGCAGTACTTC.

J is TRBJ2-3 and V is TRBV7-2; the D is unclear. Looked up from germline, CDR1 is SGHTA and CDR2 is FQGNSA. Trimming shortened V by 2 bases and J by 5 bases, and 8 bases separated the two germline ends. This CDR3 has 13 amino acids. The CDR3 coding sequence is TGTGCCAGCAGCTTAAAGCGCGGAGATACGCAGTATTTT. Protein product: CASSLKRGDTQYF.

This sequence joins TRBV15 and TRBJ2-3; 15 bases are a match to TRBD2. The CDR3 covers 18 residues. Germline V gene sequence: CDR1 LNHNV, CDR2 YYDKDF (reference sequence). V trimming: 2 bases; J trimming: 0 bases; junction bases outside the gene matches: 3. The CDR3 spells CATSRWTSGRASTDTQYF. As DNA, the CDR3 is TGTGCCACCAGCAGATGGACTAGCGGGAGGGCTAGCACAGATACGCAGTATTTT.

This clone was seen many times. This rearrangement joins TRBV2 to TRBJ1-1; D call uncertain. From germline, CDR1 is SNHLY and CDR2 FYNNEI. Trimming stripped 6 bases from V and 7 bases from J, with 9 bases between. The CDR3 consists of 11 residues. The CDR3 DNA reads as TGTGCCAGCAGCCAAGCCGATGAAGCTTTCTTT. It is translated as CASSQADEAFF.